A selection of T cell receptor beta chains follows, all from one sample in a study of blood T cell repertoires in COVID-19. Generated by immunoSEQ multiplex PCR, the TCRdb table keeps only in-frame clones and is missing some. The sample holds about 240,000 clones, approximately 83% seen once. Sequencing was carried out using peripheral blood. The receptors stem from a woman older than 75 with acute or convalescent COVID-19. The CDR3 runs from the conserved cysteine through the conserved F or W. D genes are given only for firm matches. Not all rows give a size; the values are once, few, many and, for expanded clones, a class.

j_gene	abundance	d_gene	v_gene	CDR3nt	CDR3aa
TRBJ1-5	.	TRBD1	TRBV2	TGTGCCAGCAATGACAGGGCCCCAAATCAGCCCCAGCATTTT	CASNDRAPNQPQHF
TRBJ1-4	.	.	TRBV2	TGTGCCAGCAGTGTTCGGGGGGCGAGTGAAAAACTGTTTTTT	CASSVRGASEKLFF
TRBJ2-7	.	.	TRBV5-1	TGCGCCAGCAGCTTGGGCGTCTACGAGCAGTACTTC	CASSLGVYEQYF
TRBJ2-7	.	TRBD2	TRBV5-6	TGTGCCAGCAGCTTCGCCTACGTTAGCGGGGAAAGCTCCTACGAGCAGTACTTC	CASSFAYVSGESSYEQYF
TRBJ2-3	once	.	TRBV29-1	TGCAGCGTTGTAGGGGTCGGAGATACGCAGTATTTT	CSVVGVGDTQYF
TRBJ1-5	.	TRBD1	TRBV28	TGTGCCAGCAGCCCCGGGACAGGGAATCAGCCCCAGCATTTT	CASSPGTGNQPQHF
TRBJ2-7	.	TRBD1	TRBV5-1	TGCGCCAGCAGCTTACAGGGGTACGAGCAGTACTTC	CASSLQGYEQYF
TRBJ1-2	.	.	TRBV2	TGTGCCAGCTGGCAGGGCATCTATAATGGCTACACCTTC	CASWQGIYNGYTF
TRBJ2-7	few	TRBD2	TRBV28	TGTGCCAGCAGCACCAAGCGGGGGCTTACCTACGAGCAGTACTTC	CASSTKRGLTYEQYF
TRBJ2-1	.	TRBD2	TRBV4-1	TGCGCCAGCAGCCAAGAGGGACTAGCGGGGGTCCATGAGCAGTTCTTC	CASSQEGLAGVHEQFF
TRBJ1-5	.	TRBD1	TRBV6-1	TGTGCCAGCAGTGAAGGGATTCTCAGGGGGAGTCAGCCCCAGCATTTT	CASSEGILRGSQPQHF
TRBJ1-5	once	.	TRBV28	TGTGCCAGCAGCCTAATAGAAGGCAATCAGCCCCAGCATTTT	CASSLIEGNQPQHF
TRBJ1-1	.	.	TRBV5-1	TGCGCCAGCAGCTTGACGGCGGGCACTGAAGCTTTCTTT	CASSLTAGTEAFF
TRBJ1-5	.	.	TRBV25-1	TGTGCCAGCAGTGAAGCAGGCCACAATCAGCCCCAGCATTTT	CASSEAGHNQPQHF
TRBJ1-3	.	TRBD1	TRBV6-5	TGTGCCAGCAGCACTTCGGACAGGGGCGGAAACACCATATATTTT	CASSTSDRGGNTIYF
TRBJ2-7	.	.	TRBV28	TGTGCCAGCAGTTCCCCCCCCAGCGGGCCGCCCTACGAGCAGTACTTC	CASSSPPSGPPYEQYF
TRBJ1-4	.	TRBD1	TRBV19	TGTGCCAGTAGTTCAACAGGGGGATCTGAAAAACTGTTTTTT	CASSSTGGSEKLFF
TRBJ2-1	.	TRBD2	TRBV2	TGTGCCAGCAGCCCTCGGACTAGCGAGTACAATGAGCAGTTCTTC	CASSPRTSEYNEQFF
TRBJ1-5	.	.	TRBV28	TGTGCCAGCAGTTTGGGGCGGGGCCAGCATTTT	CASSLGRGQHF
TRBJ2-7	.	.	TRBV3-1/TRBV3-2	TGTGCCAGCAGCCACACAGGCGAGCAGTACTTC	CASSHTGEQYF
TRBJ2-3	.	TRBD1	TRBV19	TGTGCCAGTAGTAATCGAGCGACAGGGGGAACAGATACGCAGTATTTT	CASSNRATGGTDTQYF
TRBJ2-7	.	TRBD2	TRBV30	TGTGCCTGGAGTCCCGCCCAGGGCGGGGGGGCGTACGAGCAGTACTTC	CAWSPAQGGGAYEQYF
TRBJ2-3	.	.	TRBV7-2	TGTGCCAGCAGCTTAGGGGGGCTTAGCACAGATACGCAGTATTTT	CASSLGGLSTDTQYF
TRBJ1-2	.	TRBD1	TRBV6-4	TGTGCCAGCAGTGAAACAGGGGGCTATGGCTACACCTTC	CASSETGGYGYTF
TRBJ1-4	.	TRBD1	TRBV5-6	TGTGCCAGCGCAGGGGGAGGTGAAAAACTGTTTTTT	CASAGGGEKLFF
TRBJ1-2	.	TRBD1	TRBV10-3	TGTGCCATCAGTGCAGGACAGGGCTATGGCTACACCTTC	CAISAGQGYGYTF
TRBJ1-6	.	.	TRBV9	TGTGCCAGCAGCGTATCCGGAGGGAATTCACCCCTCCACTTT	CASSVSGGNSPLHF
TRBJ1-1	.	.	TRBV5-1	TGCGCCAGCAGCAATCAGGGGATGGACACTGAAGCTTTCTTT	CASSNQGMDTEAFF
TRBJ1-1	.	.	TRBV15	TGTGCCACCAGCAGAGTTTTGTCCCCTACTGAAGCTTTCTTT	CATSRVLSPTEAFF
TRBJ2-1	.	TRBD2	TRBV12-3/TRBV12-4	TGTGCCAGCAGTTTCGGTACTAGCGGCGAGCAGTTCTTC	CASSFGTSGEQFF
TRBJ2-4	.	TRBD1	TRBV4-2	TGTGCCAGCAGCCAAGAAGGCCCGGGACAGGGGTTGCGGCTAGCCAAAAACATTCAGTACTTC	CASSQEGPGQGLRLAKNIQYF
TRBJ1-6	.	.	TRBV6-1	TGTGCCAGCAGTGACAGGGGCGGTAATAATTCACCCCTCCACTTT	CASSDRGGNNSPLHF
TRBJ2-1	.	.	TRBV7-3	TGTGCCAGCAGCCCCACCTCAGGGGGGAGCAATGAGCAGTTCTTC	CASSPTSGGSNEQFF
TRBJ1-6	.	TRBD1	TRBV6-5	TGTGCCAGCAGTTATTCACAGGGGGCGCGTAATTCACCCCTCCACTTT	CASSYSQGARNSPLHF
TRBJ2-3	.	TRBD2	TRBV6-1	TGTGCCAGCAGTGGGAGACTAGCGGGGGGGAGCACAGATACGCAGTATTTT	CASSGRLAGGSTDTQYF
TRBJ1-2	.	TRBD1	TRBV6-1	TGTGCCAGCAGTGAAACTGCAGGGGGCTTTGGTGGCTACACCTTC	CASSETAGGFGGYTF
TRBJ1-2	few	.	TRBV7-9	TGTGCCAGCAGCTTAGCGCTCGGGGGGCGAAATGGCTACACCTTC	CASSLALGGRNGYTF